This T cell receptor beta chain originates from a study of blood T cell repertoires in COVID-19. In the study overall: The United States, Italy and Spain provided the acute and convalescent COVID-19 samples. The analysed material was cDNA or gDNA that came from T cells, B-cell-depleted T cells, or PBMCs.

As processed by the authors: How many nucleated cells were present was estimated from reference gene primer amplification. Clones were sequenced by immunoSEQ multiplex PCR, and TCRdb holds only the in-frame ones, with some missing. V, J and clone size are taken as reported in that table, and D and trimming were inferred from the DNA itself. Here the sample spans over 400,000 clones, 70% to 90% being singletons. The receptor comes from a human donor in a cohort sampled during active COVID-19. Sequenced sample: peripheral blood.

CDR3 DNA: TGCGCCAGCAGCCAAGACAGGACAGTTGGCTACACCTTC. Protein sequence: CASSQDRTVGYTF. V and J are TRBV4-3 and TRBJ1-2; D might be TRBD1 (6 bases). The ends were cut back, 0 bases at V and 7 bases at J, with 9 bases in the middle. The CDR3 sequence is 13 residues long. Germline CDR1 and CDR2: LGHNA and YSLEER.